The rows below give T cell receptor beta chains drawn from one sample of a study of cytomegalovirus exposure and HLA in healthy donors. The repertoire was sequenced with immunoSEQ multiplex PCR; TCRdb's copy has only in-frame clones and lacks some. The sample yields over 100,000 clones, about 95% seen once. Sequenced input: PBMCs. Receptors were obtained from a woman aged 18-29 years in good health and CMV-seronegative. Each CDR3 is given with its conserved first and last residue. Each record gives: V gene, J gene, CDR3 protein.

TRBV6-5,TRBJ2-7,CATSPQREGEQYF
TRBV5-6,TRBJ1-2,CASSLLGTGDTNYGYTF
TRBV7-9,TRBJ2-7,CASSARTGEGIEQYF
TRBV13,TRBJ2-7,CASSLGLAGDYEQYF
TRBV5-6,TRBJ1-5,CASSSGQVNQPQHF
TRBV7-2,TRBJ2-3,CASSLEVAGSVNYF
TRBV9,TRBJ2-7,CASSPVGGTSGRGAYEQYF
TRBV7-9,TRBJ2-1,CASSGDRAEFF
TRBV4-1,TRBJ1-2,CASSPSRDRDGYTF
TRBV27,TRBJ2-1,CASSLSWGTGINAEQFF
TRBV9,TRBJ2-2,CASSVGAEITGELFF
TRBV19,TRBJ2-3,CASSTTSGGTTRGDTQYF
TRBV27,TRBJ2-5,CASRPGLASLETQYF
TRBV7-2,TRBJ1-1,CASSFQGANTEAFF
TRBV11-2,TRBJ2-5,CASSRGGGTPETQYF
TRBV2,TRBJ2-7,CASRDEGQGTHFYEQYF
TRBV2,TRBJ2-3,CASSEVMTSGATDTQYF
TRBV7-9,TRBJ2-7,CASSLVGGYEQYF
TRBV4-1,TRBJ1-2,CASSQDRTPRGRDYGYTF
TRBV4-1,TRBJ2-3,CASSQEGVAGTDTQYF
TRBV6-1,TRBJ2-1,CASSVASGGGEQFF
TRBV6-6,TRBJ1-5,CASSYPGQGEQPQHF
TRBV18,TRBJ1-1,CASSLTSDTEAFF
TRBV10-1,TRBJ2-2,CASSHSPGTGELFF
TRBV18,TRBJ1-4,CASSLATGVQEKLFF
TRBV19,TRBJ2-3,CASSLPRQGSTDTQYF
TRBV27,TRBJ1-1,CASTPGGANTEAFF
TRBV6-5,TRBJ2-3,CASSVPDRGTDTQYF
TRBV1,TRBJ2-3,CTSGGLASQGQYF
TRBV7-9,TRBJ1-2,CASSLMGLSYGYTF
TRBV4-3,TRBJ1-1,CASSQVGGTEAFF
TRBV19,TRBJ2-7,CASSIGSGGVYEQYF
TRBV27,TRBJ1-1,CASSTAGVEAFF
TRBV5-1,TRBJ2-7,CASSWLGTGEAEQYF
TRBV2,TRBJ2-3,CASSNPSGATDTQYF
TRBV7-9,TRBJ1-2,CASSGPVGAGYGYTF
TRBV25-1,TRBJ1-4,CASRGTGATNEKLFF
TRBV10-3,TRBJ2-5,CAISELAGGSGETQYF
TRBV19,TRBJ1-4,CASSIVGGGSEKLFF
TRBV6-5,TRBJ2-1,CASRRGLAGDNEQFF
TRBV19,TRBJ1-1,CASSEADRNTEAFF